This TCR beta chain comes out of a study of human T cells and chemical hapten exposure. The CDR3 has 13 residues. Deletions cut 7 bases from V and 2 bases from J, with 9 bases between. Germline CDR1 is SNHLY and CDR2 is FYNNEI. The library labeled individual cDNA molecules by adding unique molecular identifiers to them. In the study's own analysis: TCRs per sample had a median of around 100,000 and ranged from about 23,224 to 750,000. Using its own MiXCR run on the RACE reads, TCRdb lists one record per CDR3 protein. The authors' filters were not applied to this entry. Among 25,000 to 35,000 distinct CDR3 sequences listed, 7.4% were seen once. Time point: healthy volunteer bleed at 2 weeks. Sequencing started from total RNA isolated from unfractionated whole blood. This clonotype came up many times.

The clonotype was recovered from a human donor in good health. Some clones in this sample may be carry-over from other donors' samples. The chain has TRBV2 and TRBJ1-5; unclear D gene. The sequenced sample consisted of whole blood. CDR3 sequence reads: CASKASGNQPQHF. Written as DNA, the CDR3 is TGTGCCAGCAAGGCCTCAGGCAATCAGCCCCAGCATTTT.